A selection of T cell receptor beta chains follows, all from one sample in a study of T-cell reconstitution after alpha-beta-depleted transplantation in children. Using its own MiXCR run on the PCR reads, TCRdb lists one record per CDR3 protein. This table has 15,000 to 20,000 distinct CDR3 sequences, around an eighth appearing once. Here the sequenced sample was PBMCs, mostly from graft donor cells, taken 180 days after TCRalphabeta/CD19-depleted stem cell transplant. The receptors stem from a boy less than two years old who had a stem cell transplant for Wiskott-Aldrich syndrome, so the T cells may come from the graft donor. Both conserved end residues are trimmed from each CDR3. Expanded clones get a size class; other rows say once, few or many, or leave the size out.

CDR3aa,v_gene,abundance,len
SARGRLAGGNTGELF,TRBV20-1,.,15
ASSSVLQGPNTEAF,TRBV7-8,many,14
ATLTVRVMNSYEQY,TRBV10-2,.,14
ASFTGYQADTQY,TRBV7-9,many,12
ATSAQGGTDTQY,TRBV24-1,.,12
ASNPGLAADTQY,TRBV12-3/TRBV12-4,.,12
SAKSGVEAF,TRBV20-1,.,9
ASRGRLGNTEAF,TRBV6-1,many,12
SARPADRQSYEQY,TRBV20-1,.,13
ASSQEVRTGGTETQY,TRBV4-3,hyperexpanded,15
ASSWTGIMDEQF,TRBV6-2/TRBV6-3,medium-sized,12
ASFSGRAFNEQF,TRBV6-1,few,12
SAGQAASRGAGNTIY,TRBV20-1,few,15
ATSRGGSYYEQY,TRBV15,many,12
ASPDANNEQF,TRBV3-1,few,10
ASSFPGGALDEQF,TRBV7-6,many,13
ASSIVWGVGEQF,TRBV19,few,12
ASGQGREQY,TRBV12-3/TRBV12-4,many,9
SVAGTSYYNEQF,TRBV29-1,.,12
ASSLGTGQHGYT,TRBV5-1,.,12
ASSPRLAVTYNEQF,TRBV5-6,few,14
ASEGTGGRNEQF,TRBV2,.,12
ASSPAPLVLLADTQY,TRBV4-2,.,15
ASSDPGPNQPQH,TRBV25-1,few,12
ASSLAFTSGYNEQF,TRBV5-1,many,14
ASSQMGGRGTDTQY,TRBV4-1,many,14
SATHRGRTDTQY,TRBV20-1,few,12
ASSLILGLANYNEQF,TRBV28,.,15
ASSHELSRIYEQY,TRBV4-1,few,13
ASSLGGLAGARSYEQY,TRBV11-1,many,16
ASSTGQGLNTEAF,TRBV5-1,many,13
ASSPTGGAGNTIY,TRBV18,many,13
ASSQGQGPYEQY,TRBV7-2,many,12
ASSSDGTFHEQF,TRBV27,.,12
ASSISLAGENEQF,TRBV19,few,13
ATSDALAGGPLSTDTQY,TRBV24-1,.,17
ASSDRYNQPQH,TRBV6-5,many,11
ASSEERARGSSPLH,TRBV6-1,few,14